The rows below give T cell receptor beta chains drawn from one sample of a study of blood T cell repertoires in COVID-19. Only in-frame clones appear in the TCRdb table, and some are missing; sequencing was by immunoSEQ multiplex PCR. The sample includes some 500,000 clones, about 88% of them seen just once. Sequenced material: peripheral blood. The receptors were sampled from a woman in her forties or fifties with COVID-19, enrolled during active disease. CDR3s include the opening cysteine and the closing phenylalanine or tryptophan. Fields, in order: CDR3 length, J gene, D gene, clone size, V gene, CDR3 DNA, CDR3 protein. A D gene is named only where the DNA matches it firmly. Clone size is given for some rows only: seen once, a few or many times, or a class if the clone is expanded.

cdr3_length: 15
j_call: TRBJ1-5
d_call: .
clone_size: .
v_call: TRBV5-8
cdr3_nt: TGTGCCAGCAGCTTGACAGGGCGCATGGGTCAGCCCCAGCATTTT
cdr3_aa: CASSLTGRMGQPQHF

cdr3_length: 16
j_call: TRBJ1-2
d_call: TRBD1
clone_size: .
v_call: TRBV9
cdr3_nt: TGTGCCAGCAGCGCTCCCGACAGGGCCCTAGCCTATGGCTACACCTTC
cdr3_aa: CASSAPDRALAYGYTF

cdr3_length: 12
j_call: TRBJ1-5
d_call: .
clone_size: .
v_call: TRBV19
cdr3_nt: TGTGCCAGTAGTGTCAGGGGCTTGCCCCAGCATTTT
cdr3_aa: CASSVRGLPQHF

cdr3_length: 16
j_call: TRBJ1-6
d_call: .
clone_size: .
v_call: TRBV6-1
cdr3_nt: TGTGCCAGCAGTGTCCCCTTCGACTTGAGGAATTCACCCCTCCACTTT
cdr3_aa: CASSVPFDLRNSPLHF

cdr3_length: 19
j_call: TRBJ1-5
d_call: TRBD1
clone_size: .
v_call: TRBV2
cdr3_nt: TGTGCCAGCACCGGCGTGTCGGACAGGGGGACCGATAGCAATCAGCCCCAGCATTTT
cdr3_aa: CASTGVSDRGTDSNQPQHF

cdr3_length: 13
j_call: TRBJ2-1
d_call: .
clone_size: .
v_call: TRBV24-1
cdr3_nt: TGTGCCACCAGTGATAAAGCCGACTACGAGCAGTTCTTC
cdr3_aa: CATSDKADYEQFF

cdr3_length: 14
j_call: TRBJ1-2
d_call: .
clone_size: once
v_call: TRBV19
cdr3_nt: TGTGCCAGTAGTCTGGAACAGGATGTCTATGGCTACACCTTC
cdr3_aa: CASSLEQDVYGYTF

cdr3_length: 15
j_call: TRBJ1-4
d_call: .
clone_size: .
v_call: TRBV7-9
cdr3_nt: TGTGCCAGCAGCTTAGAAGCAATAGCTAATGAAAAACTGTTTTTT
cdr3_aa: CASSLEAIANEKLFF

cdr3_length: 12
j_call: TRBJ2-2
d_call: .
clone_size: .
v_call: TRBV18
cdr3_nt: TGTGCCAGCTCCCCTCGTCCCGGGGAGCTGTTTTTT
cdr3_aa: CASSPRPGELFF

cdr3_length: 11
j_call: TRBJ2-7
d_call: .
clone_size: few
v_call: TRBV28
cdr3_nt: TGTGCCAGCAGTTTATCTACCGAGCAGTACTTC
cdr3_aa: CASSLSTEQYF

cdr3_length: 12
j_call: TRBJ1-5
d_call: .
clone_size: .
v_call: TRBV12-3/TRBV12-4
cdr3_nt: TGTGCCAGCAGTTTGGGAGGGGGGCCCCAGCATTTT
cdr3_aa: CASSLGGGPQHF

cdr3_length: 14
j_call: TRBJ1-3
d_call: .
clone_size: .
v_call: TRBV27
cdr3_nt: TGTGCCAGCAGTTCCAGACAGGACGGAAACACCATATATTTT
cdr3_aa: CASSSRQDGNTIYF

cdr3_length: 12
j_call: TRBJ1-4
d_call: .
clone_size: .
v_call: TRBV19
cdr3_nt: TGTGCCAGTAGTATAGGAAGCGAAAAACTGTTTTTT
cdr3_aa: CASSIGSEKLFF

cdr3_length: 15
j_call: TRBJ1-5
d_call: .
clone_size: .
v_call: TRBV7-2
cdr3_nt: TGTGCCAGCAGCTTAGCGGCGGAGGGAGGGCAGCCCCAGCATTTT
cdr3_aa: CASSLAAEGGQPQHF

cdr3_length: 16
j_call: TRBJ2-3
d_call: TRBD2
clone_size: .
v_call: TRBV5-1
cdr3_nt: TGCGCCAGCAGTCGGGACGGAGCGGGGGACTCAGATACGCAGTATTTT
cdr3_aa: CASSRDGAGDSDTQYF

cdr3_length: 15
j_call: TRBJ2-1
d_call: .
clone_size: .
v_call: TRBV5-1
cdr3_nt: TGCGCCAGCAGCTTGGAACAGCGAGGAGGCAATGAGCAGTTCTTC
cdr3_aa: CASSLEQRGGNEQFF

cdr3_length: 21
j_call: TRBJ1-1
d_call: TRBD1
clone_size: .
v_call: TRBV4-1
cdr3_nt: TGCGCCAGCAGCCAAGTGGTGGGTCCGAGTGGGACAGGGGATTGGTACACTGAAGCTTTCTTT
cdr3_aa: CASSQVVGPSGTGDWYTEAFF

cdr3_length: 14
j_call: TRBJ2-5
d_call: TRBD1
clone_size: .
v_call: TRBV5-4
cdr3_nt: TGTGCCAGCAGCTCCGGACAGGGTAAAGAGACCCAGTACTTC
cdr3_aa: CASSSGQGKETQYF

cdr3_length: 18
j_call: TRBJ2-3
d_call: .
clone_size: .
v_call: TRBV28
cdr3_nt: TGTGCCAGCAGTTTAGGCTCCCCAACAGGGCACAACACAGATACGCAGTATTTT
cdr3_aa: CASSLGSPTGHNTDTQYF

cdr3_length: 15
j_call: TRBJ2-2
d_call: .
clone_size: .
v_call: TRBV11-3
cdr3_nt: TGTGCCAGCAGCTTAAGCCCGGGGAACACCGGGGAGCTGTTTTTT
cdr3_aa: CASSLSPGNTGELFF

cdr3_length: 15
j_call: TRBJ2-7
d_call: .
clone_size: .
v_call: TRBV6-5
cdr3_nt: TGTGCCAGCAGCGGACAAATAGGTCGTTCCTACGAGCAGTACTTC
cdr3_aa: CASSGQIGRSYEQYF

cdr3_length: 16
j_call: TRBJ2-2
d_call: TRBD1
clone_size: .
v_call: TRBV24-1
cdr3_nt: TGTGCCACCAGTGACTCGACAGGGGCGGACACCGGGGAGCTGTTTTTT
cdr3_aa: CATSDSTGADTGELFF

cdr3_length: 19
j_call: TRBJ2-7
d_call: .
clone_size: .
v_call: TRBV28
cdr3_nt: TGTGCCAGCAGTTTTTCTCTCTGGGTTTGGCGGGGCCGTAACTACGAGCAGTACTTC
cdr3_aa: CASSFSLWVWRGRNYEQYF

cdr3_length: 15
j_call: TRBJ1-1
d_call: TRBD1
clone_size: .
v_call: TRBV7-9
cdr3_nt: TGTGCCAGCAGCCCGACAGGGGTAAGGTCCACTGAAGCTTTCTTT
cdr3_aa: CASSPTGVRSTEAFF

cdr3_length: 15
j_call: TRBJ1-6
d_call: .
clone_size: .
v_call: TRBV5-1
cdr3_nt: TGCGCCAGCAGCTTGTCGGGACACCTTGGGTCACCCCTCCACTTT
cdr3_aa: CASSLSGHLGSPLHF

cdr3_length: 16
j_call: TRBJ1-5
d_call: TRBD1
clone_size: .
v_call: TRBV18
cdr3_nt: TGTGCCAGCTCACCACCGGGACAGGGAAAGGGTCAGCCCCAGCATTTT
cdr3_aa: CASSPPGQGKGQPQHF

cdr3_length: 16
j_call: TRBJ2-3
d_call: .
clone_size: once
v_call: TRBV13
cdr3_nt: TGTGCCAGCAGCTTAGAAGCGGGTCACCTCGGGCATACGCAGTATTTT
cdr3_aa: CASSLEAGHLGHTQYF

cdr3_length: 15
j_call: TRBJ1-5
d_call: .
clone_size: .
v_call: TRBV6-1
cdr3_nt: TGTGCCAGCAGTGAAGTTTCCTTTAGCAATCAGCCCCAGCATTTT
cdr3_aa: CASSEVSFSNQPQHF

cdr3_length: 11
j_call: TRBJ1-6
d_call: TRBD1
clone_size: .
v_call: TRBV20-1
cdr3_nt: TGCAGTGCTACGCCAGGGGGGCCCCTCCACTTT
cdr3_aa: CSATPGGPLHF

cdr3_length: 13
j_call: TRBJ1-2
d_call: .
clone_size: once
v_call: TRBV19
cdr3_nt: TGTGCCAGTAGTCCACAGGGAGACTATGGCTACACCTTC
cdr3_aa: CASSPQGDYGYTF

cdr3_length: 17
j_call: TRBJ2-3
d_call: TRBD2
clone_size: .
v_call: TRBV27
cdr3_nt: TGTGCCAGCAGTTCCCCGGGACTAGCGGGGGTCACAGATACGCAGTATTTT
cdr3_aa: CASSSPGLAGVTDTQYF

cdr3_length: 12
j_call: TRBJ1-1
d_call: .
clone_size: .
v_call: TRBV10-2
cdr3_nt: TGCGCCAGCTCTACAGGGAGCACTGAAGCTTTCTTT
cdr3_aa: CASSTGSTEAFF

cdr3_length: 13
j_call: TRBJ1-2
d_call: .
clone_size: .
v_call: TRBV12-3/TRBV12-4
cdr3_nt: TGTGCCAGCAGTTTAGAAGGGGGCTATGGCTACACCTTC
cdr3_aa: CASSLEGGYGYTF

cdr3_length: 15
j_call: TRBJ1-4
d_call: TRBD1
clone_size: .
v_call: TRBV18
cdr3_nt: TGTGCCAGCTCAACCGAGACAGGGGAGCATGGAAAACTGTTTTTT
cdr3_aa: CASSTETGEHGKLFF

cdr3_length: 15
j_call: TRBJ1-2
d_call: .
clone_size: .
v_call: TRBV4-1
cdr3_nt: TGCGCCAGCAGCCATGAAAGCCAGGGCAACTATGGCTACACCTTC
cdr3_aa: CASSHESQGNYGYTF

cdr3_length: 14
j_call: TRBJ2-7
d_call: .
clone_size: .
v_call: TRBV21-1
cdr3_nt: TGTGCCAGCATAATGAGAGAGGGCCCCTACGAGCAGTACTTC
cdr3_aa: CASIMREGPYEQYF

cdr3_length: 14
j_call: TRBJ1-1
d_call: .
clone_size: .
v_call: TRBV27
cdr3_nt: TGTGCCAGCAGTTTCACAGCAACGAACACTGAAGCTTTCTTT
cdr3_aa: CASSFTATNTEAFF

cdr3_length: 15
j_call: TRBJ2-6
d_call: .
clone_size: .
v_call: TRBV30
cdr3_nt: TGTGCCTGGAGTAGAGCAGGGTACGGGGCCAACGTCCTGACTTTC
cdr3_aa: CAWSRAGYGANVLTF

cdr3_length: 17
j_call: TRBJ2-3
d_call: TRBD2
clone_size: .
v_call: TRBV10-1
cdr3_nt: TGCGCCAGCAGTGAGTCTAAGCTAGCGGGGGACTCGGATACGCAGTATTTT
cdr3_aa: CASSESKLAGDSDTQYF

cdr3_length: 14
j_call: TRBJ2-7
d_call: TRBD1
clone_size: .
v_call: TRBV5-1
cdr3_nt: TGCGCCAGCAGCTTGACAGGGGGCAAAAACGAGCAGTACTTC
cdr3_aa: CASSLTGGKNEQYF

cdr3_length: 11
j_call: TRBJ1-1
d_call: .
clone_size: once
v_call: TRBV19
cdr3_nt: TGTGCCAGTAGTATGGCCGGAGGAGCTTTCTTT
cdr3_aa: CASSMAGGAFF

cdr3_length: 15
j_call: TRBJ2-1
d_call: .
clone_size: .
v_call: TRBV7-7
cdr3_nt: TGTGCCAGCAGCCCCATCCCGAGCTCCTACAATGAGCAGTTCTTC
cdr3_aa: CASSPIPSSYNEQFF

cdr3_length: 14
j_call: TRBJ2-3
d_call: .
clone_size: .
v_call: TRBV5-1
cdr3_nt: TGCGCCAGCAGCGGCGGAGAACTTACAGATACGCAGTATTTT
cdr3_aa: CASSGGELTDTQYF

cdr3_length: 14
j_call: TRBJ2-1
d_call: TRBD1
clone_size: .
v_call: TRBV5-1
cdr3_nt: TGCGCCAGCAGCTTGGGGACAGGGCTGGGTGAGCAGTTCTTC
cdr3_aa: CASSLGTGLGEQFF

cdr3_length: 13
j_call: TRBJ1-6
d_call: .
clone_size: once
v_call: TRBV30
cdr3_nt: TGTGCCTGGAGTGTCGCGGGAAATTCACCCCTCCACTTT
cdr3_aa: CAWSVAGNSPLHF

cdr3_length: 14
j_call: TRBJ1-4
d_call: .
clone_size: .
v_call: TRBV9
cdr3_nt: TGTGCCAGCAGCCTCCGGGGGGGGAATGAAAAACTGTTTTTT
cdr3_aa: CASSLRGGNEKLFF

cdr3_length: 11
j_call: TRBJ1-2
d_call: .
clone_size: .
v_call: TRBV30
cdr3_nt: TGTGCCTCAGGAGGGTTCTATGGCTACACCTTC
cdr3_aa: CASGGFYGYTF

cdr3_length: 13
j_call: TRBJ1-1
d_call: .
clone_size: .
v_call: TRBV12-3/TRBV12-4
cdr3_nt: TGTGCCAGCAGTTTGTTCAGGAACACTGAAGCTTTCTTT
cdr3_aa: CASSLFRNTEAFF